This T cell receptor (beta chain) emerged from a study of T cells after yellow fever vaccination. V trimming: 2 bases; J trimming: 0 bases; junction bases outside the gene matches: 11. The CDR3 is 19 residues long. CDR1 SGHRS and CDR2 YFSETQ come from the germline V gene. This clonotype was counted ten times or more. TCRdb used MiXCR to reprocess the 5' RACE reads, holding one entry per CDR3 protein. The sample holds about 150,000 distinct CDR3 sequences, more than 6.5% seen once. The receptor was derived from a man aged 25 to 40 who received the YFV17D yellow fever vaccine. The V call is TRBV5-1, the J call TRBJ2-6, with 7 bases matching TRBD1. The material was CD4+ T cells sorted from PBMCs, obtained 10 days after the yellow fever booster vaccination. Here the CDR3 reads CASSFQQGSKSSGANVLTF. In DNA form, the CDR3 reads TGCGCCAGCAGCTTTCAACAGGGGTCGAAAAGCTCTGGGGCCAACGTCCTGACTTTC.